This section outlines one T cell receptor (beta chain) sequence together with its context. The target antigen is unknown. The sample comes from a study of shared clonotypes between healthy human individuals. The CDR3 runs 13 residues. Trimming cost V 0 bases and J 5 bases, with 9 bases left between them. CDR1 and CDR2 from the germline V gene are SGHDT and YYEEEE. CD45RO negativity and positive selection for CCR7 defined naive CD8 cells, a population that excluded terminally differentiated effector memory CD45RA+ cells. General study points: Lower generation probabilities were found for non-shared clonotypes than for those shared by all four donors. At large depth, rarefaction still showed sorted-subset sequencing to be incomplete. Only blood underwent sampling, and tissue repertoires likely differ.

The material for each subset, its genomic DNA, was split evenly across several immunoSEQ plates. Sequencing used immunoSEQ multiplex PCR; TCRdb keeps in-frame clones, though not all of them. The repertoire holds more than 2 million clones, 93% seen once, with approximately 1.6% in the top ten. This sequence joins TRBV5-6 and TRBJ2-7, with D possibly TRBD2 on 5 matching bases. This TCR was sampled from a man between 18 and 29 years old in good health. Some clones in this sample may be carry-over from other donors' samples. The specimen was naive CD8+ T cells from PBMCs. CDR3 coding DNA: TGTGCCAGCAGCTTGGCTCGGCGGGACGAGCAGTACTTC. This encodes CASSLARRDEQYF.